These 28 T cell receptor beta chains were all obtained from the same sample, sequenced in a study of T cells in localized non-small cell lung cancer. The method was immunoSEQ multiplex PCR; TCRdb's version includes in-frame clones alone and lacks a portion of them. Found here are about 24,000 clones, approximately 84% of them singletons; the top ten hold 25% to 30%. This material consisted of peripheral blood, taken before any cancer treatment. The receptors were gathered from a male donor at least 60 years old with stage I squamous cell lung carcinoma.

J is TRBJ2-7 and V is TRBV9; possibly TRBD2 for D (8 bases). Trimming pared 3 bases from V and 5 bases from J, leaving 21 bases between. The CDR3 spans 16 residues. CDR1 is SGDLS, CDR2 YYNGEE, per germline. In nucleotides, the CDR3 is TGTGCCAGCAGCGCCTCCAGGGGGACCGGGAGGGACGAGCAGTACTTC. Translation gives CASSASRGTGRDEQYF.

The rearrangement joins TRBV11-2 to TRBJ2-2, with no clear D. V shed 3 bases and J shed 5 bases, with 10 bases lying between them. CDR1 and CDR2 (germline): SGHAT, FQNNGV. The CDR3 extends over 14 amino acids. CDR3 DNA: TGTGCCAGCAGCTTCGGCCTCACAACCGGGGAGCTGTTTTTT. It is translated as CASSFGLTTGELFF.

This chain joins TRBV7-2 and TRBJ2-3; no firm D call. The germline V and J ends were trimmed by 3 bases and 0 bases, with 7 bases remaining between them. The CDR3 length is 14 residues. CDR1 and CDR2 from the germline V gene are SGHTA and FQGNSA. CDR3 loop: CASSFRRSTDTQYF. DNA for the CDR3: TGTGCCAGCAGCTTCAGGAGAAGCACAGATACGCAGTATTTT.

The sample holds a few counts of this clone. The J gene is TRBJ2-3, the V gene TRBV19; 8 bases match TRBD2. The CDR3 length is 13 residues. In germline, CDR1 is LNHDA, CDR2 SQIVND (reference sequence). The V gene end was trimmed by 8 bases and the J gene end by 6 bases; junction bases not matched to a gene: 7. CDR3: CASGGGPVDTQYF. The CDR3 nucleotides read TGTGCCAGTGGCGGGGGGCCGGTGGATACGCAGTATTTT.

The rearrangement uses TRBV9 and TRBJ2-1, with 10 bases that match TRBD1. CDR3 length: 15 residues. V lost 3 bases, J lost 3 bases, and 3 bases stayed unmatched. Germline CDR1 is SGDLS and CDR2 is YYNGEE. The CDR3 loop is CASSADRGRYNEQFF. DNA for the CDR3: TGTGCCAGCAGCGCTGACAGGGGGCGCTACAATGAGCAGTTCTTC.

This chain connects TRBV18 to TRBJ2-7; 9 bases fit TRBD1. Germline CDR1 KGHSH, CDR2 LQKENI. This CDR3 is built from 15 residues. V dropped 4 bases and J dropped 2; count of bases not matched to a gene: 6. CDR3 nucleotides: TGTGCCAGCTCACAGCCGGGACAGGGAACCTACGAGCAGTACTTC. It translates to CASSQPGQGTYEQYF.

In this sample, this clone turned up once. This rearrangement joins TRBV18 to TRBJ2-1, with unresolved D. Trimming shortened V by 1 base and J by 6 bases, and 7 bases separated the two germline ends. Looked up from germline, CDR1 is KGHSH and CDR2 is LQKENI. The CDR3 has 13 residues. CDR3 sequence reads: CASSPQDGNEQFF. In nucleotides, the CDR3 is TGTGCCAGCTCACCACAGGACGGCAATGAGCAGTTCTTC. The full variable domain, rest sourced from reference TRBV18 and TRBJ2-1, is NAGVMQNPRHLVRRRGQEARLRCSPMKGHSHVYWYRQLPEEGLKFMVYLQKENIIDESGMPKERFSAEFPKEGPSILRIQQVVRGDSAAYFCASSPQDGNEQFFGPGTRLTVL.

The rearrangement links TRBV6-6 to TRBJ1-4; D gene uncertain. The V end was cut by 0 bases, the J end by 15 bases, with 17 bases between. This CDR3 region has 14 residues. Germline CDR1 is MNHNY and CDR2 is SVGAGI (reference sequence). DNA for the CDR3: TGTGCCAGCAGTTACTCCCTACTTTCCGACAAGATGTTTTTT. Protein: CASSYSLLSDKMFF.

CDR3 bases: TGTGCCAGTAGTTCCCGGGCCAAGGGAGGAACCGGGGAGCTGTTTTTT. This encodes CASSSRAKGGTGELFF. The rearrangement uses TRBV19 and TRBJ2-2; TRBD2 is a possible D gene (6 bases). The CDR3 consists of 16 residues. The V and J ends lost 5 bases and 5 bases respectively, with 18 bases between them. CDR1 is LNHDA, CDR2 SQIVND, per germline (reference sequence).

This sequence joins TRBV6-5 and TRBJ2-1, with 7 bases aligning to TRBD2. CDR1 MNHEY and CDR2 SVGAGI come from the germline V gene. Trimming took 2 bases from V and 0 from J; bases not matched to a gene: 4. The length of the CDR3 is 16 residues. The CDR3 region is CASSYDRGSSYNEQFF. For the CDR3, the DNA is TGTGCCAGCAGTTACGATCGCGGGAGCTCCTACAATGAGCAGTTCTTC.

CDR3 DNA sequence: TGTGCCAGCAGCTCTGGACTAGCGGGGAGCACAGATACGCAGTATTTT. It specifies CASSSGLAGSTDTQYF. V usage is TRBV7-9 and J usage is TRBJ2-3; TRBD2 agrees at 12 bases. V dropped 4 bases and J dropped 0; count of bases not matched to a gene: 2. Germline values: CDR1 SEHNR, CDR2 FQNEAQ (reference sequence). The CDR3 sequence is 16 residues long.

This clone was detected only once. The rearrangement links TRBV15 to TRBJ2-7; no definite D call. Germline V gene sequence: CDR1 LNHNV, CDR2 YYDKDF (reference sequence). V lost 0 bases and J 0 bases, leaving 12 bases between the germline ends. The CDR3 loop spans 16 amino acids. CDR3 sequence: CATSRDKTLSSYEQYF. CDR3 DNA: TGTGCCACCAGCAGAGATAAAACGCTGAGCTCCTACGAGCAGTACTTC.

The V call is TRBV6-1, the J call TRBJ1-3; no clear D. CDR3 size: 13 residues. V lost 7 bases and J lost 4, with 11 bases in between. Germline V gene sequence: CDR1 MNHNS, CDR2 SASEGT. The CDR3 DNA reads TGTGCCAGCAACGTCGGGAGAGGAAACACCATATATTTT. It translates to CASNVGRGNTIYF.

The rearrangement uses TRBV21-1 and TRBJ2-3. TRBV21-1 is recorded as a pseudogene. CDR3 length equals 17 residues. CDR3 loop: CAIPLPGTRSKTDTQYF. For the CDR3, the DNA is TGTGCCATCCCCCTACCCGGGACCAGATCAAAAACAGATACGCAGTATTTT.

This chain links TRBV7-9 with TRBJ2-5; 11 bases line up with TRBD2. V trimming: 4 bases; J trimming: 0 bases; junction bases outside the gene matches: 4. The CDR3 spans 16 residues. Germline CDR1 SEHNR, CDR2 FQNEAQ (reference sequence). The DNA of the CDR3 is TGTGCCAGCAGCTCTCCGGGACTAGCGGACCAAGAGACCCAGTACTTC. This codes for CASSSPGLADQETQYF.

V is TRBV2 and J is TRBJ2-2, with 7 bases fitting TRBD1. This CDR3 region has 14 residues. V dropped 6 bases and J dropped 5; count of bases not matched to a gene: 6. CDR1 SNHLY and CDR2 FYNNEI come from the germline V gene. This CDR3 is CASRGTDVTGELFF. The CDR3 nucleotides read TGTGCCAGCAGAGGGACAGATGTAACCGGGGAGCTGTTTTTT. Full variable domain (outside the CDR3, taken from reference TRBV2 and TRBJ2-2): EPEVTQTPSHQVTQMGQEVILRCVPISNHLYFYWYRQILGQKVEFLVSFYNNEISEKSEIFDDQFSVERPDGSNFTLKIRSTKLEDSAMYFCASRGTDVTGELFFGEGSRLTVL.

The rearrangement joins TRBV7-2 to TRBJ1-2, with 8 bases fitting TRBD1. V trimming: 4 bases; J trimming: 1 base; junction bases outside the gene matches: 5. Looked up from germline, CDR1 is SGHTA and CDR2 is FQGNSA. CDR3 size: 15 residues. The CDR3 is CASSSDRANNYGYTF. CDR3 nucleotide sequence: TGTGCCAGCAGCTCGGACAGGGCCAATAACTATGGCTACACCTTC.

The rearrangement links TRBV11-3 to TRBJ2-3; 11 bases are shared with TRBD2. The CDR3 has 17 amino acids. Trimming removed 4 bases from V and 5 bases from J; junction bases left unmatched: 11. Germline V lookup: CDR1 SGHNT, CDR2 YENEEA. The CDR3 reads CASSSSLLAGGGDTQYF. In DNA, the CDR3 is TGTGCCAGCAGCTCATCACTCCTAGCGGGGGGCGGAGATACGCAGTATTTT. The whole variable domain, filled in from reference TRBV11-3 and TRBJ2-3, reads EAGVVQSPRYKIIEKKQPVAFWCNPISGHNTLYWYLQNLGQGPELLIRYENEEAVDDSQLPKDRFSAERLKGVDSTLKIQPAELGDSAVYLCASSSSLLAGGGDTQYFGPGTRLTVL.

The chain joins TRBV6-5 to TRBJ2-2, with 9 positions matching TRBD1. CDR3 length: 14 amino acids. Germline CDR1 MNHEY, CDR2 SVGAGI. Trimming at V came to 7 bases and at J to 4 bases, leaving 4 bases not matched to a gene. The DNA for the CDR3 is TGTGCCAGCAACAGGGGGCTTGGCACCGGGGAGCTGTTTTTT. It is translated as CASNRGLGTGELFF.

The rearrangement links TRBV7-2 to TRBJ1-2, with D maybe TRBD1 (5 bases). Per the germline V gene, CDR1 is SGHTA and CDR2 is FQGNSA. This CDR3 contains 14 residues. Trimming stripped 2 bases from V and 7 bases from J, with 14 bases between. The CDR3 region is CASSLSARDGGYTF. DNA for the CDR3: TGTGCCAGCAGCTTAAGCGCCAGGGACGGTGGCTACACCTTC.

The V and J genes are TRBV27 and TRBJ1-4; the D is unclear. V was pared by 6 bases and J by 7 bases, with 9 bases between. The CDR3 loop spans 12 amino acids. Germline V gives CDR1 MNHEY, CDR2 SMNVEV (reference sequence). CDR3: CASSPLGEKLFF. Here the CDR3 DNA reads TGTGCCAGCAGCCCCCTTGGTGAAAAACTGTTTTTT.

Comment on this clone: One end of the junction fails to match germline, which may point to a read error. The V and J genes are TRBV6-6 and TRBJ1-4; tentatively, D is TRBD1 (6 bases). The CDR3 is made up of 15 amino acids. Germline V gene data show CDR1 as MNHNY and CDR2 as SVGAGI (reference sequence). The CDR3 sequence is CASSSAGTTNEKLFF. CDR3 bases: TGTGCCAGCAGTTCTGCCGGGACAACGAATGAAAAACTGTTTTTT.

This chain connects TRBV6-6 to TRBJ2-2; a possible D gene is TRBD2 (6 bases). Trimming pared 7 bases from V and 5 bases from J, leaving 11 bases between. The V gene's germline CDR1 is MNHNY and CDR2 SVGAGI (reference sequence). There are 13 residues in the CDR3. CDR3 region: CASTGVPTGELFF. The CDR3 DNA reads TGTGCCAGCACGGGGGTTCCAACCGGGGAGCTGTTTTTT.

The chain links TRBV6-5 to TRBJ2-7; perhaps TRBD2 as D (5 bases). The CDR3 is 12 residues long. Germline loops: CDR1 MNHEY, CDR2 SVGAGI. V lost 6 bases and J lost 11, with 17 bases in between. The CDR3, as DNA: TGTGCCAGCAGGGGAGAAGGGTTTCGAAAGTACTTC. Amino acid sequence: CASRGEGFRKYF.

This rearrangement joins TRBV9 to TRBJ2-4; a weak D match, TRBD1 (7 bases). Looked up from germline, CDR1 is SGDLS and CDR2 is YYNGEE. Trimming cost V 0 bases and J 5 bases, with 12 bases left between them. The CDR3 sequence is 15 residues long. As DNA, the CDR3 is TGTGCCAGCAGCGTAGTCGGAGGGGGCGAAAACATTCAGTACTTC. It is translated as CASSVVGGGENIQYF.

V is TRBV6-6 and J is TRBJ1-1; D is uncertain. CDR1 and CDR2 from the germline V gene are MNHNY and SVGAGI (reference sequence). V lost 0 bases and J lost 1, with 6 bases in between. This CDR3 region has 14 residues. CDR3 residues: CASSYSKKNTEAFF. In nucleotides, the CDR3 is TGTGCCAGCAGTTACTCCAAGAAGAACACTGAAGCTTTCTTT.

The chain couples TRBV7-9 to TRBJ1-1; 9 nucleotides match TRBD1. This CDR3 has 14 residues. With 5 bases clipped from V and 1 base from J, the junction kept 2 bases outside the gene matches. Germline lookup yields CDR1 SEHNR and CDR2 FQNEAQ (reference sequence). The CDR3: CASSQDRGNTEAFF. The CDR3 coding sequence is TGTGCCAGCAGCCAGGACAGGGGGAACACTGAAGCTTTCTTT.

The genes are TRBV21-1 and TRBJ2-4; the D call TRBD2 from the table was never checked on the DNA. TRBV21-1 corresponds to a pseudogene. The CDR3 runs to 12 residues. Here the CDR3 reads CASSKARDIQYF. The CDR3 DNA reads TGTGCCAGCAGCAAGGCGCGGGACATTCAGTACTTC.